One sample yielded the 20 T cell receptor beta chains listed below, sequenced in a study of T-cell memory formation after mild COVID-19. TCRdb ran MiXCR on the 5' RACE reads and lists one entry per CDR3 protein. The sample lists approximately 250,000 distinct CDR3 sequences, over 15% seen once, with under 2.5% in the top ten. The sample consisted of PBMCs or a T cell subset sorted from them (not recorded which). These receptors were obtained from an adult woman who had mild COVID-19 (a few samples of this study predate the infection). Cell type and time point are not known.

The chain uses TRBV6-4 and TRBJ2-1, with 8 positions matching TRBD2. CDR1 and CDR2 from the germline V gene are MRHNA and SNTAGT. The CDR3 loop spans 12 amino acids. The junction had 10 bases not matched to a gene; V was cut back by 6 bases and J by 15 bases. CDR3 coding DNA: TGTGCCAGCAGATCCACTAGCGGCGGGGGGTTCTTC. Its translation: CASRSTSGGGFF.

The table lists this clonotype with a few counts. The V call is TRBV7-2, the J call TRBJ2-5, with 11 bases fitting TRBD2. V trimming: 3 bases; J trimming: 5 bases; junction bases outside the gene matches: 8. The CDR3 runs to 16 residues. Germline V gene lookup returns CDR1 SGHTA and CDR2 FQGNSA. The CDR3 here is CASSLASGRSGETQYF. The CDR3 nucleotides read TGTGCCAGCAGCTTGGCTAGCGGGAGGTCGGGGGAGACCCAGTACTTC.

The chain employs TRBV5-6 and TRBJ2-1; 9 positions agree with TRBD2. Germline V gene sequence: CDR1 SGHDT, CDR2 YYEEEE. The CDR3 extends over 16 amino acids. The ends lost 0 bases at V and 7 bases at J; junction bases unmatched: 8. The CDR3 DNA sequence: TGTGCCAGCAGCTTGGTCCTGCTAGCGGGAAAGAATGAGCAGTTCTTC. Translation: CASSLVLLAGKNEQFF. The variable domain in full, with the rest retrieved from reference TRBV5-6 and TRBJ2-1, is DAGVTQSPTHLIKTRGQQVTLRCSPKSGHDTVSWYQQALGQGPQFIFQYYEEEERQRGNFPDRFSGHQFPNYSSELNVNALLLGDSALYLCASSLVLLAGKNEQFFGPGTRLTVL.

The chain uses TRBV25-1 and TRBJ2-7, with 11 bases fitting TRBD1. The CDR3 has 14 amino acids. The V and J ends lost 5 bases and 5 bases, in that order; junction bases with no gene match: 5. CDR1 and CDR2 (germline): MGHDK, SYGVNS. CDR3 region: CASSRDRGIHEQYF. CDR3 DNA sequence: TGTGCCAGCAGTCGGGACAGGGGGATCCACGAGCAGTACTTC.

This clonotype was seen repeatedly, ten times or more. The chain has TRBV7-2 and TRBJ2-6, with 7 bases matching TRBD2. Germline assignment: CDR1 SGHTA and CDR2 FQGNSA. The CDR3 contains 15 residues. V shed 5 bases, J shed 1 base, and the junction held 2 bases outside the gene matches. The CDR3 loop reads CASSPGGSGANVLTF. Here the CDR3 DNA reads TGTGCCAGCAGCCCCGGGGGGTCTGGGGCCAACGTCCTGACTTTC.

This chain links TRBV12-5 with TRBJ2-3, with TRBD2 as a possible D gene (6 bases). Trimming took 8 bases from V and 3 from J, leaving 18 bases between them. This CDR3 is 15 amino acids long. The germline gives CDR1 LGHNT, CDR2 FRNRAP. Here the CDR3 DNA reads TGTGCTAGTCGGTGGAGGGACGAAAAAACAGATACGCAGTATTTT. Protein sequence: CASRWRDEKTDTQYF.

The CDR3 DNA sequence: TGCGCCAGCAGCCCAACGACGAGTTCGAACTATGGCTACACCTTC. This codes for CASSPTTSSNYGYTF. This chain connects TRBV5-1 to TRBJ1-2; D unclear. Germline V gives CDR1 SGHRS, CDR2 YFSETQ. The CDR3 sequence is 15 residues long. Trimming pared 4 bases from V and 2 bases from J, leaving 15 bases between.

This clonotype was picked up a small number of times. V is TRBV20-1 and J is TRBJ1-2; D is possibly TRBD1 (5 bases). There are 11 residues in the CDR3. Germline CDR1 DFQATT, CDR2 SNEGSKA (reference sequence). CDR3 nucleotides: TGCATCTCCCGGGGCTACTATGGCTACACCTTC. Its protein product is CISRGYYGYTF.

This clonotype was recorded a few times. This rearrangement joins TRBV4-2 to TRBJ2-1; possibly TRBD2 for D (5 bases). Per germline, CDR1 LGHNA and CDR2 YNFKEQ. The CDR3 has 12 residues. V was shortened by 1 base and J by 13 bases, with 11 bases between the two germline ends. This CDR3 reads CASSQVGGRQFF. Here the CDR3 DNA reads TGTGCCAGCAGCCAAGTCGGAGGACGACAGTTCTTC.

The chain has TRBV5-4 and TRBJ2-1; D call uncertain. CDR1 is SGHNT, CDR2 YYREEE, per germline (reference sequence). The CDR3 totals 16 residues. Trimming stripped 4 bases from V and 1 base from J, with 15 bases between. The CDR3, as DNA: TGTGCCAGCAGCCGGACCCTAAGGGTATCCTACAATGAGCAGTTCTTC. It specifies CASSRTLRVSYNEQFF.

The chain recombines TRBV4-2 with TRBJ2-5, with 9 bases lining up with TRBD2. The length of the CDR3 is 17 residues. Germline-derived CDR1 and CDR2 are LGHNA and YNFKEQ. V lost 5 bases and J lost 6; bases outside the gene matches: 16. CDR3 in DNA: TGTGCCAGCAGCGCGAGGGGCGGGGGGGCCGATGGGCAGACCCAGTACTTC. Protein product: CASSARGGGADGQTQYF.

This clonotype was found a few times. This sequence joins TRBV5-1 and TRBJ2-1; the D call may be TRBD1 or TRBD2 (5 bases each). The CDR3 totals 19 residues. The germline V gene encodes CDR1 SGHRS and CDR2 YFSETQ. V lost 7 bases and J lost 3, with 29 bases in between. The CDR3 here is CASGRDPGPTDGRYNEQFF. Written as DNA, the CDR3 is TGCGCCAGCGGACGGGATCCGGGGCCAACCGATGGGCGCTACAATGAGCAGTTCTTC.

This rearrangement joins TRBV9 to TRBJ2-3, with TRBD2 matching over 10 bases. The V gene end was trimmed by 0 bases and the J gene end by 10 bases; junction bases not matched to a gene: 5. There are 14 residues in the CDR3. Germline CDR1 and CDR2: SGDLS and YYNGEE. The CDR3 DNA sequence: TGTGCCAGCAGCGTAGTGGCTAGCGGGGGCTCGCAGTATTTT. Protein sequence: CASSVVASGGSQYF.

The V gene is TRBV27, the J gene TRBJ1-5; D unclear. The V gene's germline CDR1 is MNHEY and CDR2 SMNVEV (reference sequence). There are 13 residues in the CDR3. V lost 5 bases, J lost 7 bases, and 12 bases lay in between. The CDR3 spells CASSAKGRQPQHF. The CDR3 DNA follows: TGTGCCAGCAGTGCCAAGGGCCGGCAGCCCCAGCATTTT.

This chain links TRBV20-1 with TRBJ2-5; no definite D call. CDR1 is DFQATT and CDR2 is SNEGSKA in the germline V gene (reference sequence). The CDR3 runs 13 residues. With 0 bases removed from V and 1 base from J, the gap between germline ends came to 6 bases. Here the CDR3 reads CSAREVLQETQYF. CDR3 bases: TGCAGTGCTAGAGAAGTCCTCCAAGAGACCCAGTACTTC.

This clonotype has ten or more counts. In nucleotides, the CDR3 is TGTGCCAGCAGCCCCCGACAGGGGGGTACCGGGGAGCTGTTTTTT. The encoded protein is CASSPRQGGTGELFF. This chain uses TRBV4-2 with TRBJ2-2; 9 bases line up with TRBD1. Germline trimming cut 4 bases from V and 5 bases from J; bases unmatched to any gene: 5. The CDR3 consists of 15 residues. Germline V gene data show CDR1 as LGHNA and CDR2 as YNFKEQ.

V usage is TRBV2 and J usage is TRBJ2-7, with D perhaps being TRBD1 or TRBD2 (5 bases each). The CDR3 is made up of 15 amino acids. Germline V gives CDR1 SNHLY, CDR2 FYNNEI. Trimming cost V 3 bases and J 3 bases, with 15 bases left between them. The CDR3 is CASSDSEGSVYEQYF. The DNA for the CDR3 is TGTGCCAGCAGTGACTCAGAGGGGTCGGTCTACGAGCAGTACTTC.

J is TRBJ1-1 and V is TRBV12-3 or TRBV12-4; D not certain. This CDR3 region has 15 residues. V lost 2 bases, J lost 3 bases, and 13 bases lay in between. CDR3 loop: CASSLSNPSYTEAFF. CDR3 coding DNA: TGTGCCAGCAGTTTAAGCAACCCAAGTTACACTGAAGCTTTCTTT.

The chain's CDR3 is CASTWRQGSMNTEAFF. CDR3 DNA: TGTGCCAGCACCTGGCGACAGGGGAGCATGAACACTGAAGCTTTCTTT. The V call is TRBV6-1, the J call TRBJ1-1; 8 nucleotides agree with TRBD1. Trimming removed 7 bases from V and 0 bases from J; junction bases left unmatched: 10. From germline, CDR1 is MNHNS and CDR2 SASEGT. The CDR3 length is 16 residues.

This clonotype showed up just a few times. The chain is built from TRBV12-3 or TRBV12-4 and TRBJ2-3; the D gene is possibly TRBD1 (6 bases). The CDR3 is made up of 15 amino acids. Trimming took off 6 bases at V and 8 bases at J, with 21 bases between the two ends. The CDR3 DNA is TGTGCCAGCAGGCCTAAGCTACAGGGCATGGGTACGCAGTATTTT. It yields the protein CASRPKLQGMGTQYF.